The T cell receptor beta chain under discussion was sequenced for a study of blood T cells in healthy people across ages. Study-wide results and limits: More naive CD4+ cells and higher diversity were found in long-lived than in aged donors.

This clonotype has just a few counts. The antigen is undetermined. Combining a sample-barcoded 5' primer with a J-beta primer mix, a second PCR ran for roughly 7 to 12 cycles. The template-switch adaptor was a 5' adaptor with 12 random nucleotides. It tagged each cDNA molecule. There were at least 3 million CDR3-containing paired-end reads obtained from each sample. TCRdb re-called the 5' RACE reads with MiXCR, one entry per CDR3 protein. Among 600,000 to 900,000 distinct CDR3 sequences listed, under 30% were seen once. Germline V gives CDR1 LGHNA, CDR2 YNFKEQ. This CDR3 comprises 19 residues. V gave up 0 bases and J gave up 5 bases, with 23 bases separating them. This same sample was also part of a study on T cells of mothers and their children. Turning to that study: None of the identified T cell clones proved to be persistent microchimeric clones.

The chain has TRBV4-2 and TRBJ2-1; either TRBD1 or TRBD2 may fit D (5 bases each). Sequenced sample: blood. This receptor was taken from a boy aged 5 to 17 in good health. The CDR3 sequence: CASSQEQAAGTQVNNEQFF. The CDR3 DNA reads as TGTGCCAGCAGCCAAGAGCAGGCAGCCGGGACCCAGGTAAACAATGAGCAGTTCTTC.